What follows are 19 T cell receptor beta chains derived from one specimen sequenced in a study of beta chain features in type 1 diabetes. These receptors are not linked to any known antigen. Whole-study findings and limits: Shorter TCRB CDR3s, moderately but significantly so, marked every one of the four CD4+ subsets in Type 1 diabetes patients.

The investigators reverse transcribed all of the isolated RNA, so they sequenced expressed TCRB transcripts. TCRdb's copy holds only in-frame clones and misses some; the assay was immunoSEQ multiplex PCR. The repertoire includes more than 100,000 clones, around 17% of them detected once, and 2% to 2.5% sits in the top ten. Sequenced material: central memory CD4+ T cells from blood. The receptors here all came from a man aged 30 to 39 with type 1 diabetes.

There are a few counts of this clone. The chain combines TRBV5-1 with TRBJ2-3, with no clear D. Germline assignment: CDR1 SGHRS and CDR2 YFSETQ. There are 13 residues in the CDR3. V gave up 6 bases and J gave up 0 bases, with 8 bases separating them. CDR3 protein: CASTEPSTDTQYF. DNA of the CDR3: TGCGCCAGCACCGAGCCTAGCACAGATACGCAGTATTTT.

The chain carries TRBV6-5 and TRBJ1-2; D is perhaps TRBD1 (6 bases). Trimming left V 7 bases short and J 2 bases short, with 14 bases between. Germline CDR1 is MNHEY and CDR2 is SVGAGI. This CDR3 spans 14 amino acids. CDR3 amino acids: CASTPGGQNYGYTF. DNA of the CDR3: TGTGCCAGCACCCCAGGAGGACAGAACTATGGCTACACCTTC.

The chain employs TRBV30 and TRBJ2-7, with unresolved D. Germline CDR1 is GTSNPN and CDR2 is SVGIG (reference sequence). The CDR3 is made up of 12 amino acids. Trimming left V 4 bases short and J 0 bases short, with 7 bases between. The CDR3 region has the DNA TGTGCCTGGACAGGAGACTCCTACGAGCAGTACTTC. The encoded protein is CAWTGDSYEQYF.

In this sample, this clone turned up a few times. The chain is built from TRBV18 and TRBJ2-3; 15 nucleotides agree with TRBD2. J gave up 4 bases and V 3 bases, and 8 bases lay outside the gene matches. This CDR3 comprises 18 residues. The germline V gene has CDR1 KGHSH and CDR2 LQKENI. CDR3 in amino acids: CASSPGLAGGLVSDTQYF. The CDR3 DNA is TGTGCCAGCTCACCTGGACTAGCGGGGGGGCTCGTCTCAGATACGCAGTATTTT.

There are a few counts of this clone. The chain links TRBV6-5 to TRBJ2-5; D gene unclear. V shed 2 bases and J shed 5 bases, with 3 bases lying between them. Germline loops: CDR1 MNHEY, CDR2 SVGAGI. This CDR3 contains 11 residues. CDR3 residues: CASSYAETQYF. The CDR3 region has the DNA TGTGCCAGCAGTTACGCCGAGACCCAGTACTTC.

The genes are TRBV28 and TRBJ2-7; D unresolved. This CDR3 has 12 residues. V was cut by 6 bases and J by 0 bases, with 6 bases left in between. Germline-derived CDR1 and CDR2 are MDHEN and SYDVKM. The CDR3 loop reads CASRYSSYEQYF. The CDR3 DNA sequence: TGTGCCAGCAGATATAGCTCCTACGAGCAGTACTTC.

This clone turned up a few times. The chain is built from TRBV11-2 and TRBJ1-2; D is ambiguous. Germline V lookup: CDR1 SGHAT, CDR2 FQNNGV. The germline V and J ends were trimmed by 5 bases and 4 bases, with 8 bases remaining between them. This CDR3 contains 12 residues. In nucleotides, the CDR3 is TGTGCCAGCAGCCCGGGTGGCTATGGCTACACCTTC. Its translation: CASSPGGYGYTF.

The CDR3 DNA is TGTGCCAGCACCCAACTAGCGGGGGGGCTAGGGTACGAGCAGTACTTC. It codes for CASTQLAGGLGYEQYF. The chain recombines TRBV7-2 with TRBJ2-7; 13 bases are a match to TRBD2. The germline CDR1 and CDR2 sequences are SGHTA and FQGNSA. With V trimmed by 7 bases and J by 4 bases, 10 bases remained unmatched. The CDR3 has 16 residues.

This clone was found many times. The J gene is TRBJ2-7, the V gene TRBV2, with D tentatively TRBD1 (5 bases). The CDR3 totals 13 residues. Germline assignment: CDR1 SNHLY and CDR2 FYNNEI. Trimming left V 4 bases short and J 2 bases short, with 9 bases between. In nucleotides, the CDR3 is TGTGCCAGCAGTGGTCAGGGAACCTACGAGCAGTACTTC. It translates to CASSGQGTYEQYF.

J is TRBJ2-5 and V is TRBV9, with TRBD1 matching 8 bases. Germline V gene sequence: CDR1 SGDLS, CDR2 YYNGEE. V lost 0 bases and J lost 5; bases outside the gene matches: 6. There are 15 residues in the CDR3. The DNA of the CDR3 is TGTGCCAGCAGCGTAGCTCAGGGGGCCTCTGAGACCCAGTACTTC. Translation: CASSVAQGASETQYF.

The chain combines TRBV7-3 with TRBJ1-6; possible D gene TRBD1, 6 bases. This CDR3 has 14 amino acids. Trimming took off 5 bases at V and 9 bases at J, with 14 bases between the two ends. Looked up from germline, CDR1 is SGHTA and CDR2 is FQGTGA. In nucleotides, the CDR3 is TGTGCCAGCAGCCCGGGACAAGGGGTTTCACCCCTCCACTTT. It encodes CASSPGQGVSPLHF.

Only a few counts were recorded for this clone. The same CDR3 is also encoded by other DNA sequences in this sample. The chain uses TRBV7-2 and TRBJ1-6; tentative D call: TRBD1 (6 bases). CDR1 SGHTA and CDR2 FQGNSA come from the germline V gene. The ends were cut back, 1 base at V and 7 bases at J, with 11 bases in the middle. The CDR3 extends over 15 amino acids. CDR3 DNA sequence: TGTGCCAGCAGCTTAGTACAGGGAAAGAATTCACCCCTCCACTTT. This translates into CASSLVQGKNSPLHF.

This clone turned up a few times. This chain uses TRBV12-2 with TRBJ1-5; the table's D call, TRBD1, has no DNA check behind it. TRBV12-2 is reported as a pseudogene. The CDR3 contains 15 residues. The CDR3 sequence: CASRYRAYSNQPQHF. In nucleotides, the CDR3 is TGTGCAAGTCGCTACAGGGCCTATAGCAATCAGCCCCAGCATTTT.

V and J are TRBV30 and TRBJ1-5; 7 nucleotides line up with TRBD1. Trimming took 4 bases from V and 4 from J; bases not matched to a gene: 4. The V gene's germline CDR1 is GTSNPN and CDR2 SVGIG (reference sequence). This CDR3 spans 13 amino acids. CDR3 coding DNA: TGTGCCTGGAAACAGGGGTTAAATCAGCCCCAGCATTTT. It specifies CAWKQGLNQPQHF.

This clone was recorded a few times. The V and J genes are TRBV30 and TRBJ1-6; 9 positions match TRBD1. The CDR3 consists of 13 residues. With V trimmed by 5 bases and J by 8 bases, 4 bases remained unmatched. Germline lookup yields CDR1 GTSNPN and CDR2 SVGIG (reference sequence). DNA for the CDR3: TGTGCCTGGGCGACAGGGGGGGATTCACCCCTCCACTTT. It yields the protein CAWATGGDSPLHF.

This clone was seen at least ten times. The sample holds other DNA sequences that translate to the same CDR3. The V and J genes are TRBV25-1 and TRBJ1-2; D call uncertain. This CDR3 spans 14 amino acids. V was pared by 4 bases and J by 6 bases, with 15 bases between. In germline, CDR1 is MGHDK, CDR2 SYGVNS. The CDR3 loop reads CASSVGRDSHGYTF. In nucleotides, the CDR3 is TGTGCCAGCAGTGTGGGTCGAGACTCCCATGGCTACACCTTC.

The rearrangement links TRBV29-1 to TRBJ2-5; D remains ambiguous. The ends were cut back, 7 bases at V and 2 bases at J, with 14 bases in the middle. CDR3 length: 13 amino acids. Looked up from germline, CDR1 is SQVTM and CDR2 is ANQGSEA. CDR3 protein: CSANPTVQETQYF. The CDR3 nucleotides read TGCAGCGCCAACCCGACTGTACAAGAGACCCAGTACTTC.

This clone was counted only a few times. The rearrangement joins TRBV7-9 to TRBJ2-4; D gene unclear. This CDR3 comprises 14 residues. V gave up 6 bases and J gave up 6 bases, with 15 bases separating them. From germline, CDR1 is SEHNR and CDR2 FQNEAQ (reference sequence). Written as DNA, the CDR3 is TGTGCCAGCAGTGACGAGAGGCAGATAAACATTCAGTACTTC. This encodes CASSDERQINIQYF.

The chain combines TRBV6-1 with TRBJ2-3; possibly TRBD2 for D (6 bases). Trimming pared 5 bases from V and 1 base from J, leaving 10 bases between. The germline gives CDR1 MNHNS, CDR2 SASEGT. The CDR3 consists of 14 residues. Here the CDR3 DNA reads TGTGCCAGCAGTTTTAGCGGAGGCACAGATACGCAGTATTTT. Protein product: CASSFSGGTDTQYF.